These 15 T cell receptor beta chains share one sample of origin, sequenced in a study of CD8+CD57+ T cells in acquired aplastic anemia. CDR3 and TCR beta VDJ profiling relied on genomic DNA as the template. TCRdb re-derived calls from the reads in MiXCR, one entry per CDR3 protein. The sample carries hundreds of thousands of distinct CDR3 sequences, roughly 68% recorded once. What was sequenced was sorted CD4+, CD8+, or CD8+CD57+ T cells (not recorded which) from PBMCs. The source of these receptors is a human donor in good health, serving as a control.

This clonotype appeared once. The final CDR3 position lacks the conserved phenylalanine or tryptophan, pointing to a likely read error. Because the CDR3's place on the DNA is in doubt, the DNA is left out and the CDR3 is given as listed by TCRdb. This rearrangement joins TRBV2 to TRBJ1-3. The germline V gene encodes CDR1 SNHLY and CDR2 FYNNEI. The CDR3 has 13 amino acids, counting both end residues. The CDR3 loop reads CASSITDSNTTYV.

Of note for this clonotype: Mismatch with germline at one junction end may stem from a read error. This chain links TRBV5-1 with TRBJ1-1; D remains ambiguous. CDR3 length equals 14 residues. Germline lookup yields CDR1 SGHRS and CDR2 YFSETQ. DNA for the CDR3: TGCGCCAGCAGAGCCATTCAAGGCAACAATGAAGCTTTCTTT. It specifies CASRAIQGNNEAFF. The entire variable domain, with the rest obtained from reference TRBV5-1 and TRBJ1-1, is as follows: KAGVTQTPRYLIKTRGQQVTLSCSPISGHRSVSWYQQTPGQGLQFLFEYFSETQRNKGNFPGRFSGRQFSNSRSEMNVSTLELGDSALYLCASRAIQGNNEAFFGQGTRLTVV.

This clonotype was detected ten times or more. This rearrangement joins TRBV3-1 to TRBJ1-3, with D tentatively TRBD1 (5 bases). The CDR3 contains 13 residues. Germline V gene lookup returns CDR1 LGHDT and CDR2 YNNKEL (reference sequence). Trimming stripped 1 base from V and 4 bases from J, with 5 bases between. DNA for the CDR3: TGTGCCAGCAGCCAAGCAGGGGGAAACACCATATATTTT. Translated, it gives CASSQAGGNTIYF.

A note on this clonotype: The CDR3 end shows no conserved phenylalanine or tryptophan, and so a read error is likely. The DNA is left out, because the CDR3 cannot be placed on it with certainty; the CDR3 is given as TCRdb lists it. The rearrangement links TRBV7-9 to TRBJ2-5; no check of the table's D call, TRBD1, against the DNA was made. The length of the CDR3 is 13 amino acids, counting both ends. CDR1 and CDR2 from the germline V gene are SEHNR and FQNEAQ (reference sequence). The CDR3 region is CASSLSGSSSSGQ.

Only a few counts were recorded for this clonotype. This may be a read error: a much more frequent sequence differs by one nucleotide. The genes are TRBV20-1 and TRBJ2-5, with TRBD2 identical over 7 bases. The CDR3 loop spans 15 amino acids. Looked up from germline, CDR1 is DFQATT and CDR2 is SNEGSKA (reference sequence). The chain's CDR3 is CSAYSRRGRFNEQLF. DNA of the CDR3: TGCAGTGCCTATTCGAGGCGGGGGAGATTCAATGAGCAGCTCTTC.

This clonotype was seen more than once but under ten times. V is TRBV10-3 and J is TRBJ2-7; TRBD2 agrees at 9 bases. The germline V gene encodes CDR1 ENHRY and CDR2 SYGVKD. V lost 0 bases to trimming and J lost 7 bases; unmatched junction nucleotides: 7. This CDR3 is 15 amino acids long. In DNA form, the CDR3 reads TGTGCCATCAGTGAGTCGGAAGGACTAGCGTTGGAGCAGTACTTC. It codes for CAISESEGLALEQYF.

The CDR3 protein is CASSFLSYEQYF. The CDR3, as DNA: TGTGCCAGCAGCTTCCTCTCCTACGAGCAGTACTTC. V usage is TRBV7-2 and J usage is TRBJ2-7; the D is unclear. V lost 3 bases to trimming and J lost 0 bases, with 3 bases between them. Germline V gene data show CDR1 as SGHTA and CDR2 as FQGNSA. This CDR3 spans 12 amino acids.

V usage is TRBV9 and J usage is TRBJ1-1; D possibly corresponds to TRBD1 (5 bases). CDR3 length: 15 residues. V was cut by 0 bases and J by 1 base, with 10 bases left in between. Germline CDR1 and CDR2: SGDLS and YYNGEE. The CDR3 region has the DNA TGTGCCAGCAGCGTAGGACAGATCTCGAACACTGAAGCTTTCTTT. It is translated as CASSVGQISNTEAFF.

The genes are TRBV5-6 and TRBJ2-3; no clear D gene. Per germline, CDR1 SGHDT and CDR2 YYEEEE. V gave up 2 bases and J gave up 2 bases, with 9 bases separating them. The CDR3 extends over 14 amino acids. CDR3 region: CASSLVRDTDTQYF. CDR3 nucleotides: TGTGCCAGCAGCTTAGTCCGAGACACAGATACGCAGTATTTT.

V is TRBV3-2 and J is TRBJ1-4; TRBD1, the table's D call, was not compared with the DNA. TRBV3-2 is labeled a pseudogene. There are 13 residues in the CDR3. CDR3 nucleotides: TGTGCCAGCCTGGGGGGTACTAATGAAAAACTGTTTTTT. Translation: CASLGGTNEKLFF.

The rearrangement uses TRBV29-1 and TRBJ2-7; TRBD1 matches 8 bases. Germline assignment: CDR1 SQVTM and CDR2 ANQGSEA. This CDR3 is 13 amino acids long. V shed 6 bases, J shed 3 bases, and the junction held 7 bases outside the gene matches. The CDR3 DNA follows: TGCAGCGTCGAGGACAGGGAGGACTACGAGCAGTACTTC. It translates to CSVEDREDYEQYF.

The chain employs TRBV24-1 and TRBJ2-2; no definite D call. Germline V gene data show CDR1 as KGHDR and CDR2 as SFDVKD. V shed 8 bases and J shed 5 bases, with 11 bases lying between them. This CDR3 contains 13 residues. The CDR3 protein is CATKGSPTGELFF. The CDR3 DNA reads TGTGCCACCAAAGGGTCTCCTACCGGGGAGCTGTTTTTT.

The V and J genes are TRBV9 and TRBJ1-2; TRBD1 matches at 7 bases. Germline CDR1 SGDLS, CDR2 YYNGEE. The CDR3 has 15 residues. Trimming took 0 bases from V and 12 from J; bases not matched to a gene: 14. CDR3 coding DNA: TGTGCCAGCAGCGTAGAAAGGGGGCTAACCGGGGAGCACACCTTC. Translation gives CASSVERGLTGEHTF. The entire variable domain, with the rest obtained from reference TRBV9 and TRBJ1-2, is as follows: DSGVTQTPKHLITATGQRVTLRCSPRSGDLSVYWYQQSLDQGLQFLIQYYNGEERAKGNILERFSAQQFPDLHSELNLSSLELGDSALYFCASSVERGLTGEHTFGSGTRLTVV.

The chain employs TRBV20-1 and TRBJ2-5; D ambiguous. Germline V lookup: CDR1 DFQATT, CDR2 SNEGSKA (reference sequence). The CDR3 is 13 residues long. The germline V and J ends were trimmed by 4 bases and 7 bases, with 16 bases remaining between them. The CDR3 sequence: CSAKEQILRTQYF. CDR3 nucleotide sequence: TGCAGTGCTAAAGAACAGATTTTAAGGACCCAGTACTTC.

Of note for this clonotype: The junction departs from germline at one end; a sequencing error may be responsible. V and J are TRBV10-3 and TRBJ1-3; no clear D. Germline loops: CDR1 ENHRY, CDR2 SYGVKD. This CDR3 has 13 amino acids. The DNA for the CDR3 is TGTGCCATCAGGCAGGCCGCTGGAATCACCATATATTTT. Its translation: CAIRQAAGITIYF.